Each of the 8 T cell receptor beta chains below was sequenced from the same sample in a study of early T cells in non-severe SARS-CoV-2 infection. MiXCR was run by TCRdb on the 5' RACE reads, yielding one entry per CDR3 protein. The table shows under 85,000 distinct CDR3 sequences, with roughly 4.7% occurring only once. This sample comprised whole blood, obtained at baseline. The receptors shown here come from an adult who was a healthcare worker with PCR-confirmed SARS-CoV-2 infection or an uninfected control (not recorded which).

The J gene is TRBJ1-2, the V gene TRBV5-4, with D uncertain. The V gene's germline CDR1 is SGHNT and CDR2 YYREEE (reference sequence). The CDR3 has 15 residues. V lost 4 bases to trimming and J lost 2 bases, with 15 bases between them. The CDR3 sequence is CASSPGLGGNYGYTF. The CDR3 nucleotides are TGTGCCAGCAGCCCGGGCCTCGGCGGGAACTATGGCTACACCTTC.

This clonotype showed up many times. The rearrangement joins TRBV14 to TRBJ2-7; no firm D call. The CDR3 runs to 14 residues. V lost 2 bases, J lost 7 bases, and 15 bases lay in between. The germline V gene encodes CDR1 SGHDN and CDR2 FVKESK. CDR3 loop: CASSQPVNKDEQYF. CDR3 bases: TGTGCCAGCAGCCAACCAGTTAACAAAGATGAGCAGTACTTC.

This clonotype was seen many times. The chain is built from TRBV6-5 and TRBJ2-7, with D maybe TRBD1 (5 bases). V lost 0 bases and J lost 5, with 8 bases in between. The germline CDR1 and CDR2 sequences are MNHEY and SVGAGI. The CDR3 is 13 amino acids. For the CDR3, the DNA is TGTGCCAGCAGTTACTCAGGGGTCCACGAGCAGTACTTC. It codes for CASSYSGVHEQYF.

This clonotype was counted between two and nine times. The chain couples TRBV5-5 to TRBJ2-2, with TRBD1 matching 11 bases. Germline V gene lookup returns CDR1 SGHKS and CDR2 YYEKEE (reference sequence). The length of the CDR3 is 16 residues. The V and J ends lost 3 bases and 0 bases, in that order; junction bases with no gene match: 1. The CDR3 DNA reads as TGTGCCAGCAGCTGGACAGGGGGCGCGAACACCGGGGAGCTGTTTTTT. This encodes CASSWTGGANTGELFF.

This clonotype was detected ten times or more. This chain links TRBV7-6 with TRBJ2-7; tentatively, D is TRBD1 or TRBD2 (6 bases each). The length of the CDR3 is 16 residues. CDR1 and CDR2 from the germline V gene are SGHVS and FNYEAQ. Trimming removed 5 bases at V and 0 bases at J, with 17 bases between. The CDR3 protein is CASSRQDGGLSYEQYF. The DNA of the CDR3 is TGTGCCAGCAGCCGACAGGACGGGGGCCTCTCCTACGAGCAGTACTTC.

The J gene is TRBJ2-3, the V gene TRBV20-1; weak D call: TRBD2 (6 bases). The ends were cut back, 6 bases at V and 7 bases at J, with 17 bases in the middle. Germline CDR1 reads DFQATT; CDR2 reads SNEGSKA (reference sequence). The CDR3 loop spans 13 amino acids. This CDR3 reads CSADEEGQNTQYF. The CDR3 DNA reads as TGCAGTGCCGATGAGGAGGGCCAGAATACGCAGTATTTT.

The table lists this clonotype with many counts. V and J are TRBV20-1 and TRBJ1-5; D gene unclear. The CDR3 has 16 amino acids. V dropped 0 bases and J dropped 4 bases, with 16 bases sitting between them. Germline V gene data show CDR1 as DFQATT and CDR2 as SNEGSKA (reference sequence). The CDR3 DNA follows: TGCAGTGCTAGAGACCCAGATCGGCAGCCTAATCAGCCCCAGCATTTT. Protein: CSARDPDRQPNQPQHF.

In DNA, the CDR3 is TGTGCCAGTAGTACCGGCCCGGGAGCGGGAAGGATAGATACGCAGTATTTT. It is translated as CASSTGPGAGRIDTQYF. The chain recombines TRBV19 with TRBJ2-3; 7 nucleotides line up with TRBD2. The junction had 15 bases not matched to a gene; V was cut back by 4 bases and J by 5 bases. The germline V gene encodes CDR1 LNHDA and CDR2 SQIVND (reference sequence). CDR3 size: 17 residues.